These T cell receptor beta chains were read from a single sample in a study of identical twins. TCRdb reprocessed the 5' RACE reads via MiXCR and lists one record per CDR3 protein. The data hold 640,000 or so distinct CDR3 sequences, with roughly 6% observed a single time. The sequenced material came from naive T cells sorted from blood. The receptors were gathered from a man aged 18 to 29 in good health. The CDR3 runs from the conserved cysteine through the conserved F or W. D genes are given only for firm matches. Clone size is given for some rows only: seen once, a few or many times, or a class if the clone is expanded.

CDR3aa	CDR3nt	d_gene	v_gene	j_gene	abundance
CASSPSPKGGGTEAFF	TGTGCCAGCTCACCATCCCCTAAGGGAGGGGGTACTGAAGCTTTCTTT	-	TRBV18	TRBJ1-1	-
CSAIPWTVRGNEQFF	TGCAGCGCTATCCCGTGGACCGTTCGTGGCAATGAGCAGTTCTTC	-	TRBV29-1	TRBJ2-1	many
CATKPGQGFTGELFF	TGTGCCACTAAACCCGGACAGGGGTTCACCGGGGAGCTGTTTTTT	TRBD1	TRBV25-1	TRBJ2-2	few
CASSSRQRETQYF	TGTGCCAGCAGTTCACGACAACGAGAGACCCAGTACTTC	-	TRBV28	TRBJ2-5	many
CASSHRTGSTDTQYF	TGTGCCAGCAGCCACAGGACAGGGAGCACAGATACGCAGTATTTT	TRBD1	TRBV7-9	TRBJ2-3	-
CASSLGWASVYNEQFF	TGTGCCAGCAGTTTAGGTTGGGCTAGCGTTTACAATGAGCAGTTCTTC	-	TRBV28	TRBJ2-1	-
CASKRRAGNEQFF	TGTGCCAGCAAGCGGAGGGCCGGCAATGAGCAGTTCTTC	-	TRBV27	TRBJ2-1	many
CSAPLMSSEGQQFF	TGCAGTGCCCCCCTAATGTCCAGCGAAGGGCAACAGTTCTTC	-	TRBV20-1	TRBJ2-1	-
CASSGGQGLEKLFF	TGTGCCAGCAGCGGGGGGCAGGGACTTGAAAAACTGTTTTTT	-	TRBV27	TRBJ1-4	few
CASSQGLLGTEAFF	TGTGCCAGCAGCCAGGGGCTGTTGGGGACTGAAGCTTTCTTT	-	TRBV7-3	TRBJ1-1	-
CSAAPTGNSPLHF	TGCAGTGCGGCCCCGACTGGAAATTCACCCCTCCACTTT	-	TRBV20-1	TRBJ1-6	many
CASSLVVDHGYTF	TGTGCCAGCAGCTTGGTGGTAGATCATGGCTACACCTTC	-	TRBV7-9	TRBJ1-2	few
CASSRDWLSTDTQYF	TGTGCCAGCTCACGTGATTGGTTATCCACAGATACGCAGTATTTT	-	TRBV18	TRBJ2-3	few
CSASGGLNTEAFF	TGCAGTGCTAGTGGGGGGCTAAACACTGAAGCTTTCTTT	-	TRBV20-1	TRBJ1-1	many
CASSVTDAGWEQFF	TGTGCCAGCAGCGTAACGGACGCAGGGTGGGAGCAGTTCTTC	-	TRBV9	TRBJ2-1	many
CSARDTTSGTGDNYGYTF	TGCAGTGCTAGAGACACAACATCCGGGACAGGGGACAACTATGGCTACACCTTC	TRBD1	TRBV20-1	TRBJ1-2	few
CASMGSSCNEQFF	TGCGCCAGCATGGGGAGCTCCTGCAATGAGCAGTTCTTC	-	TRBV5-1	TRBJ2-1	-
CASSEYNYNEQFF	TGTGCCAGCAGTGAATACAACTACAATGAGCAGTTCTTC	-	TRBV2	TRBJ2-1	few
CASSLGLPSTDTQYF	TGTGCCAGCAGCTTAGGTCTTCCTAGCACAGATACGCAGTATTTT	-	TRBV7-2	TRBJ2-3	many
CASTRTNTGELFF	TGTGCCAGCACGAGGACTAACACCGGGGAGCTGTTTTTT	-	TRBV9	TRBJ2-2	few
CASRFGSTEQFF	TGTGCCAGCAGATTCGGGAGCACTGAGCAGTTCTTC	-	TRBV6-2/TRBV6-3	TRBJ2-1	-
CASSERNTEAFF	TGTGCCAGCAGCGAGAGGAACACTGAAGCTTTCTTT	-	TRBV25-1	TRBJ1-1	many
CASSLPTRRPEQFF	TGTGCCAGCAGTTTACCTACTAGGAGGCCTGAGCAGTTCTTC	-	TRBV12-3/TRBV12-4	TRBJ2-1	many
CSASEGPFDGEQFF	TGCAGTGCTAGTGAAGGACCCTTTGATGGGGAGCAGTTCTTC	-	TRBV20-1	TRBJ2-1	-
CSAMGGNPMNTEAFF	TGCAGTGCTATGGGTGGAAATCCTATGAACACTGAAGCTTTCTTT	-	TRBV20-1	TRBJ1-1	few
CASSQVFNSGGEKLFF	TGCGCCAGCAGCCAAGTTTTCAACTCGGGTGGGGAAAAACTGTTTTTT	-	TRBV4-1	TRBJ1-4	many
CASSPPAANSYEQYF	TGTGCCAGCAGTCCCCCGGCGGCAAACTCCTACGAGCAGTACTTC	-	TRBV28	TRBJ2-7	many
CASSRGRGNIQYF	TGTGCCAGCAGCAGGGGACGCGGGAACATTCAGTACTTC	-	TRBV7-6	TRBJ2-4	many
CASSQEGAHQPQHF	TGTGCCAGCAGCCAAGAAGGGGCGCATCAGCCCCAGCATTTT	-	TRBV4-2	TRBJ1-5	-
CASSLALAQETQYF	TGTGCCAGCAGCTTAGCCCTAGCACAAGAGACCCAGTACTTC	-	TRBV7-9	TRBJ2-5	many
CASSQDLREQYF	TGCGCCAGCAGCCAAGATTTAAGGGAGCAGTACTTC	-	TRBV4-3	TRBJ2-7	many
CSAEGQGAGQPQHF	TGCAGTGCTGAGGGACAGGGGGCCGGTCAGCCCCAGCATTTT	TRBD1	TRBV20-1	TRBJ1-5	many
CASSSSRVSYEQYF	TGTGCCAGCAGTAGCAGTCGGGTTTCCTACGAGCAGTACTTC	-	TRBV12-3/TRBV12-4	TRBJ2-7	many
CASSLGRAVGYEQFF	TGCGCCAGCAGCTTGGGGCGGGCCGTTGGGTATGAGCAGTTCTTC	-	TRBV5-1	TRBJ2-1	many
CASSLVLGLGGSNEQFF	TGTGCCAGCAGTTTGGTCCTGGGACTAGGAGGTTCAAATGAGCAGTTCTTC	TRBD2	TRBV12-3/TRBV12-4	TRBJ2-1	few
CAISEPVAGAGNEQFF	TGTGCCATCAGTGAGCCGGTAGCGGGAGCTGGGAATGAGCAGTTCTTC	TRBD2	TRBV10-3	TRBJ2-1	many
CASSFAPGNYGYTF	TGTGCCAGCAGTTTTGCTCCGGGCAACTATGGCTACACCTTC	-	TRBV12-3/TRBV12-4	TRBJ1-2	few
CASSLAGRSAKNIQYF	TGTGCCAGCAGTTTAGCAGGTCGGAGTGCCAAAAACATTCAGTACTTC	-	TRBV12-3/TRBV12-4	TRBJ2-4	many
CSVVGRDTGELFF	TGCAGCGTTGTTGGCCGAGACACCGGGGAGCTGTTTTTT	-	TRBV29-1	TRBJ2-2	-
CASEGGPKNIQYF	TGTGCCAGCGAAGGGGGACCCAAAAACATTCAGTACTTC	-	TRBV7-8	TRBJ2-4	many
CASSQESGNEQFF	TGTGCCAGCAGCCAAGAGTCAGGGAATGAGCAGTTCTTC	-	TRBV3-1	TRBJ2-1	-